Listed below are T cell receptor beta chains from one sample, sequenced in a study of cytomegalovirus exposure and HLA in healthy donors. Only in-frame clones appear in the TCRdb table, and some are missing; sequencing was by immunoSEQ multiplex PCR. The table includes some 140,000 clones, nearly 80% detected once. Material: PBMCs. The receptors were sampled from a male donor in good health and CMV-seronegative. The CDR3 runs from the conserved cysteine through the conserved F or W. The D gene is left open where the match is weak. The listing skips clone size in some rows; elsewhere it reads once, few, many or a size class.

clone_size: -
j_call: TRBJ2-2
d_call: TRBD2
v_call: TRBV18
cdr3_aa: CASSPLGLAGAENTGELFF
cdr3_nt: TGTGCCAGCTCACCCCTGGGACTAGCGGGGGCCGAGAACACCGGGGAGCTGTTTTTT

clone_size: -
j_call: TRBJ2-5
d_call: TRBD1
v_call: TRBV10-3
cdr3_aa: CAISEFQGEETQYF
cdr3_nt: TGTGCCATCAGTGAGTTCCAGGGGGAGGAGACCCAGTACTTC

clone_size: -
j_call: TRBJ1-2
d_call: TRBD1
v_call: TRBV6-6
cdr3_aa: CASSEGQVHYGYTF
cdr3_nt: TGTGCCAGCAGTGAGGGACAGGTCCACTATGGCTACACCTTC

clone_size: -
j_call: TRBJ2-1
d_call: -
v_call: TRBV7-3
cdr3_aa: CASSLRTSNEQFF
cdr3_nt: TGTGCCAGCAGCTTAAGGACATCGAATGAGCAGTTCTTC

clone_size: -
j_call: TRBJ2-5
d_call: -
v_call: TRBV30
cdr3_aa: CAWSFVQETQYF
cdr3_nt: TGTGCCTGGAGTTTCGTCCAAGAGACCCAGTACTTC

clone_size: once
j_call: TRBJ2-1
d_call: -
v_call: TRBV7-8
cdr3_aa: CASSRRVGSYNEQFF
cdr3_nt: TGTGCCAGCAGCCGGAGGGTAGGGTCCTACAATGAGCAGTTCTTC

clone_size: few
j_call: TRBJ2-3
d_call: -
v_call: TRBV6-5
cdr3_aa: CASTPGVPSTDTQYF
cdr3_nt: TGTGCCAGCACCCCAGGGGTCCCTAGCACAGATACGCAGTATTTT

clone_size: -
j_call: TRBJ1-1
d_call: TRBD1
v_call: TRBV5-8
cdr3_aa: CASTRQGASNTEAFF
cdr3_nt: TGTGCCAGCACCCGACAGGGGGCTTCGAACACTGAAGCTTTCTTT

clone_size: few
j_call: TRBJ2-3
d_call: TRBD2
v_call: TRBV6-6
cdr3_aa: CASQGAGEISDTQYF
cdr3_nt: TGTGCCTCTCAGGGTGCGGGGGAAATCTCAGATACGCAGTATTTT

clone_size: -
j_call: TRBJ2-1
d_call: TRBD1
v_call: TRBV7-2
cdr3_aa: CASSPQGAQVPHEQFF
cdr3_nt: TGTGCCAGCAGCCCCCAGGGGGCGCAAGTCCCCCATGAGCAGTTCTTC

clone_size: many
j_call: TRBJ2-7
d_call: TRBD2
v_call: TRBV4-3
cdr3_aa: CASSPSRRGDYEQYF
cdr3_nt: TGCGCCAGCAGCCCCTCCCGTCGGGGGGACTACGAGCAGTACTTC

clone_size: -
j_call: TRBJ2-2
d_call: TRBD2
v_call: TRBV4-3
cdr3_aa: CASSQDGASGGGYTNTGELFF
cdr3_nt: TGCGCCAGCAGCCAAGATGGGGCTAGCGGGGGGGGTTACACGAACACCGGGGAGCTGTTTTTT

clone_size: -
j_call: TRBJ1-4
d_call: -
v_call: TRBV4-2
cdr3_aa: CASSPTAFKNEKLFF
cdr3_nt: TGTGCCAGCAGCCCGACAGCTTTCAAAAATGAAAAACTGTTTTTT

clone_size: -
j_call: TRBJ1-5
d_call: -
v_call: TRBV19
cdr3_aa: CASSLPHEAQHF
cdr3_nt: TGTGCCAGTAGTCTCCCCCATGAGGCCCAGCATTTT

clone_size: -
j_call: TRBJ1-2
d_call: -
v_call: TRBV5-6
cdr3_aa: CASSLPPPTSYGYTF
cdr3_nt: TGTGCCAGCAGCTTGCCCCCTCCTACTTCCTATGGCTACACCTTC

clone_size: -
j_call: TRBJ1-1
d_call: -
v_call: TRBV13
cdr3_aa: CASSLTDNTEAFF
cdr3_nt: TGTGCCAGCAGCTTGACAGATAACACTGAAGCTTTCTTT

clone_size: -
j_call: TRBJ2-1
d_call: TRBD1
v_call: TRBV5-1
cdr3_aa: CASSRDRGHEQFF
cdr3_nt: TGCGCCAGCAGCAGGGACAGGGGCCATGAGCAGTTCTTC

clone_size: -
j_call: TRBJ1-1
d_call: TRBD1
v_call: TRBV2
cdr3_aa: CASSVSGQKNTEAFF
cdr3_nt: TGTGCCAGCAGTGTATCGGGACAGAAGAACACTGAAGCTTTCTTT

clone_size: -
j_call: TRBJ2-7
d_call: -
v_call: TRBV27
cdr3_aa: CASSPGAGLYYEQYF
cdr3_nt: TGTGCCAGCAGCCCTGGGGCAGGGTTATACTACGAGCAGTACTTC

clone_size: -
j_call: TRBJ2-3
d_call: TRBD2
v_call: TRBV11-3
cdr3_aa: CASSFRLAGGSDTQYF
cdr3_nt: TGTGCCAGCAGCTTTCGACTAGCGGGGGGGTCAGATACGCAGTATTTT

clone_size: -
j_call: TRBJ2-1
d_call: -
v_call: TRBV5-1
cdr3_aa: CASSLAGSSYNEQFF
cdr3_nt: TGCGCCAGCAGCTTGGCTGGGAGCTCCTACAATGAGCAGTTCTTC

clone_size: few
j_call: TRBJ1-2
d_call: -
v_call: TRBV19
cdr3_aa: CASSMLHLLRGYGYTF
cdr3_nt: TGTGCCAGTAGTATGTTACACCTCTTAAGGGGTTATGGCTACACCTTC

clone_size: -
j_call: TRBJ2-3
d_call: TRBD2
v_call: TRBV4-1
cdr3_aa: CASSQGGSGGGLAGQYF
cdr3_nt: TGCGCCAGCAGCCAAGGAGGGTCGGGGGGAGGTTTGGCCGGGCAGTATTTT

clone_size: -
j_call: TRBJ2-4
d_call: -
v_call: TRBV5-1
cdr3_aa: CASSLAAESNIQYF
cdr3_nt: TGCGCCAGCAGCTTGGCAGCGGAATCGAACATTCAGTACTTC

clone_size: -
j_call: TRBJ1-3
d_call: TRBD1
v_call: TRBV5-1
cdr3_aa: CASSLEGQVLGGNTIYF
cdr3_nt: TGCGCCAGCAGCTTGGAGGGACAGGTCCTCGGTGGAAACACCATATATTTT

clone_size: few
j_call: TRBJ1-4
d_call: TRBD1
v_call: TRBV18
cdr3_aa: CASSPLGTATNEKLFF
cdr3_nt: TGTGCCAGCTCACCCTTAGGGACAGCAACTAATGAAAAACTGTTTTTT

clone_size: -
j_call: TRBJ1-2
d_call: TRBD1
v_call: TRBV7-9
cdr3_aa: CASSFDRGGYTF
cdr3_nt: TGTGCCAGCAGCTTCGACAGGGGTGGCTACACCTTC

clone_size: -
j_call: TRBJ1-1
d_call: -
v_call: TRBV15
cdr3_aa: CATSRAAGEGSLFF
cdr3_nt: TGTGCCACCAGCAGAGCCGCAGGGGAGGGTTCCTTATTCTTT

clone_size: -
j_call: TRBJ2-2
d_call: -
v_call: TRBV27
cdr3_aa: CASTNRDTKNTGELFF
cdr3_nt: TGTGCCAGCACCAACCGGGACACCAAGAACACCGGGGAGCTGTTTTTT

clone_size: -
j_call: TRBJ2-7
d_call: -
v_call: TRBV9
cdr3_aa: CASSVVDSLSYEQYF
cdr3_nt: TGTGCCAGCAGCGTAGTCGACAGTTTATCCTACGAGCAGTACTTC

clone_size: -
j_call: TRBJ1-2
d_call: -
v_call: TRBV5-1
cdr3_aa: CASSLAIGETSGYTF
cdr3_nt: TGCGCCAGCAGCTTGGCGATAGGGGAGACTAGCGGCTACACCTTC

clone_size: -
j_call: TRBJ1-3
d_call: -
v_call: TRBV9
cdr3_aa: CASSGPNRAGNTIYF
cdr3_nt: TGTGCCAGCAGCGGACCGAACAGGGCTGGAAACACCATATATTTT

clone_size: -
j_call: TRBJ1-1
d_call: -
v_call: TRBV28
cdr3_aa: CAVTGENTEAFF
cdr3_nt: TGTGCCGTCACGGGAGAGAACACTGAAGCTTTCTTT

clone_size: -
j_call: TRBJ2-3
d_call: TRBD1
v_call: TRBV7-7
cdr3_aa: CASSRTGAADTQYF
cdr3_nt: TGTGCTAGCAGCCGGACAGGGGCCGCAGATACGCAGTATTTT

clone_size: -
j_call: TRBJ2-4
d_call: -
v_call: TRBV7-9
cdr3_aa: CASSLDRGAAWNIQYF
cdr3_nt: TGTGCCAGCAGCTTAGATAGGGGCGCGGCGTGGAACATTCAGTACTTC

clone_size: once
j_call: TRBJ1-4
d_call: TRBD1
v_call: TRBV5-1
cdr3_aa: CASSLTYGQGNEKLFF
cdr3_nt: TGCGCCAGCAGCTTGACGTACGGACAGGGTAATGAAAAACTGTTTTTT

clone_size: once
j_call: TRBJ2-7
d_call: TRBD1
v_call: TRBV30
cdr3_aa: CAWSFGRSGTGFGHEQYF
cdr3_nt: TGTGCCTGGAGTTTTGGTCGCAGCGGGACAGGGTTCGGCCACGAGCAGTACTTC